This TCR beta chain was profiled in a study of cytomegalovirus exposure and HLA in healthy donors. As concerns this clone: Its antigen is not known.

General study points: The authors listed around 150 TCR beta chains as cytomegalovirus-associated. Among the most significant clusters, several appeared linked to common viral pathogens in a later analysis. A prior analysis recorded that most TCR beta V segments were productive about 87% or about 30% of the time.

Vbeta (60) and Jbeta (13) primers were used in the PCR. Methods used by the authors: Later, an analysis found around 77 million unique TCR beta chains, and approximately 10 million of these were shared. Using immunoSEQ multiplex PCR, the repertoire was profiled, and TCRdb retains in-frame clones only, with some absent. V, J and clone size are taken as reported in that table, and D and trimming were inferred from the DNA itself. The table records about 120,000 clones, around four fifths of them present only once. This CDR3 comprises 15 residues. Germline-derived CDR1 and CDR2 are LNHDA and SQIVND (reference sequence). V gave up 3 bases and J gave up 0 bases; unmatched junction bases: 3.

Sequencing was performed on PBMCs. This rearrangement joins TRBV19 to TRBJ2-3; 7 positions agree with TRBD2. This TCR was sampled from a man between 25 and 39 years old in good health and CMV-seropositive. CDR3 amino acids: CASSIAGDSTDTQYF. As DNA, the CDR3 is TGTGCCAGTAGTATTGCGGGAGATAGCACAGATACGCAGTATTTT.